This T cell receptor (beta chain) originates from a study of Graves' ophthalmopathy and Graves' hyperthyroidism. Whole-study context: Calling hyperthyroidism stable required that no ophthalmopathy show up within 18 months of follow-up. Points from the study as a whole: Blood also contained most of the expanded thyroid clonotypes above 0.001 frequency.

In its sample, this clonotype was seen many times. The antigen is not known. V gave up 6 bases and J gave up 4 bases, with 10 bases separating them. Germline CDR1 SGHTA, CDR2 FQGNSA. The CDR3 length is 13 residues. RNA served as the template for amplifying TCR beta CDR3 regions. The workflow started with a first-round RT-PCR run with HTBI primers and then moved on to a second-round multiplex PCR. A single record per CDR3 protein comes from TCRdb applying MiXCR to the multiplex PCR reads. The sample includes over a million distinct CDR3 sequences, around a third of them seen just once. Hyperthyroidism patients, aged 18 to 65, were newly diagnosed, under 2 months' duration.

This receptor was identified in an adult man with Graves' hyperthyroidism. The V gene is TRBV7-2, the J gene TRBJ1-5, with D unresolved. Sequences were obtained from peripheral blood or thyroid tissue (not recorded which). In DNA form, the CDR3 reads TGTGCCAGCAGTACAATCGGTAATCAGCCCCAGCATTTT. It specifies CASSTIGNQPQHF. Full variable domain (missing parts from reference TRBV7-2 and TRBJ1-5): GAGVSQSPSNKVTEKGKDVELRCDPISGHTALYWYRQSLGQGLEFLIYFQGNSAPDKSGLPSDRFSAERTGGSVSTLTIQRTQQEDSAVYLCASSTIGNQPQHFGDGTRLSIL.